This is a list of T cell receptor beta chains from one sample in a study of blood T cell repertoires in COVID-19. Some clones are missing from TCRdb's copy, which holds only in-frame ones; the method was immunoSEQ multiplex PCR. Here the sample spans 200,000 to 250,000 clones, approximately 91% being singletons. Sequencing used peripheral blood. Receptors were obtained from a woman in her 40s with acute or convalescent COVID-19. Each CDR3 is given with its conserved first and last residue.

CASSQESGTKVTGELFF	TRBJ2-2	TRBV4-1
CASSKSSGSNSPLHF	TRBJ1-6	TRBV10-2
CASSIREGQPQHF	TRBJ1-5	TRBV19
CASSAGFTEAFF	TRBJ1-1	TRBV2
CASSLGSSNYGYTF	TRBJ1-2	TRBV5-1
CASSFSISEAFF	TRBJ1-1	TRBV5-6
CASSVAQGSEKLFF	TRBJ1-4	TRBV9
CASSYGQGSADTQYF	TRBJ2-3	TRBV6-5
CASRRVVRETQYF	TRBJ2-5	TRBV13
CASSVETGKLFF	TRBJ1-4	TRBV9
CASSHGQGYANEKLFF	TRBJ1-4	TRBV5-1
CASRDRGYGYTF	TRBJ1-2	TRBV5-6
CASSFVQGSGANVLTF	TRBJ2-6	TRBV5-5
CATSDSFGGGSSYNEQFF	TRBJ2-1	TRBV24-1
CASSLGRGLGWNTEAFF	TRBJ1-1	TRBV7-2
CASSHVPGQGASGEAFF	TRBJ1-1	TRBV4-1